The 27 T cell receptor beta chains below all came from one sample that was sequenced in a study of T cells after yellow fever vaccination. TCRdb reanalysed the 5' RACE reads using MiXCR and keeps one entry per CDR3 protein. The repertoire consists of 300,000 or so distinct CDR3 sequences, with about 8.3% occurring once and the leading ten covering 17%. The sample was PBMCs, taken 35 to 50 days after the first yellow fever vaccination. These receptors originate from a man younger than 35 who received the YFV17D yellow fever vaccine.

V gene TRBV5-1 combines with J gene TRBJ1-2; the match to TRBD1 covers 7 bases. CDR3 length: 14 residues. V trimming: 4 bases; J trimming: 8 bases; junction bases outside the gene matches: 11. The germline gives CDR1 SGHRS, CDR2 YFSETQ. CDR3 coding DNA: TGCGCCAGCAGCACCGACAGGGCACTATACGGCTACACCTTC. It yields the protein CASSTDRALYGYTF.

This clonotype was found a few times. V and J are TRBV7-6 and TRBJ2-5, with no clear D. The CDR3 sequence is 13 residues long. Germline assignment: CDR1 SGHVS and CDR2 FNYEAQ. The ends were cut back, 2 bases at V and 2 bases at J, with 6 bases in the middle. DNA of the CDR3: TGTGCCAGCAGCTTAATACGACAAGAGACCCAGTACTTC. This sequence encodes CASSLIRQETQYF. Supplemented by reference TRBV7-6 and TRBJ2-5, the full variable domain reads GAGVSQSPRYKVTKRGQDVALRCDPISGHVSLYWYRQALGQGPEFLTYFNYEAQQDKSGLPNDRFSAERPEGSISTLTIQRTEQRDSAMYRCASSLIRQETQYFGPGTRLLVL.

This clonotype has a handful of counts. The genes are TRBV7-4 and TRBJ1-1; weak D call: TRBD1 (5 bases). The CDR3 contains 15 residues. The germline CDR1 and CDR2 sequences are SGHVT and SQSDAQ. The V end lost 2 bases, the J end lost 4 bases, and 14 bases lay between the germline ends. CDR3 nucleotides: TGTGCCAGCAGCTTAAGGGGCAGGGCAGGCACTGAAGCTTTCTTT. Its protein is CASSLRGRAGTEAFF.

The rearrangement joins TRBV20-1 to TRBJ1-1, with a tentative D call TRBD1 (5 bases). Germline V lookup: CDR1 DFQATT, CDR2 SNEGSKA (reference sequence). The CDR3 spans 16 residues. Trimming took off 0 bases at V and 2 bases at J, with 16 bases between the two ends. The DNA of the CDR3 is TGCAGTGCTAGAGATGTGGAAGGGCAGGGAAACACTGAAGCTTTCTTT. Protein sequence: CSARDVEGQGNTEAFF.

In DNA form, the CDR3 reads TGTGCCAGCAGTTGGAAGGGGCCGGGCACTGAAGCTTTCTTT. It specifies CASSWKGPGTEAFF. V gene TRBV6-5 combines with J gene TRBJ1-1, with D possibly TRBD1 on 5 matching bases. The V and J ends lost 4 bases and 4 bases respectively, with 13 bases between them. The CDR3 contains 14 residues. Germline CDR1 is MNHEY and CDR2 is SVGAGI.

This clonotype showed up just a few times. CDR3 in amino acids: CASSPELSGGPFTDTQYF. The CDR3 coding sequence is TGTGCCAGCAGCCCGGAGTTGAGCGGGGGGCCCTTTACAGATACGCAGTATTTT. The chain links TRBV7-8 to TRBJ2-3, with 9 bases aligning to TRBD2. Germline values: CDR1 SGHVS, CDR2 FQNEAQ. CDR3 size: 18 residues. Trimming took 5 bases from V and 3 from J; bases not matched to a gene: 15.

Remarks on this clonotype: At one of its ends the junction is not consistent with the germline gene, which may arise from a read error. The CDR3 loop is CTSSNRGTDTQYF. The CDR3, as DNA: TGTACCAGCAGTAACAGGGGCACAGATACGCAGTATTTT. The rearrangement joins TRBV6-4 to TRBJ2-3, with D possibly matching TRBD1 (6 bases). The CDR3 is 13 residues long. Germline V gene sequence: CDR1 MRHNA, CDR2 SNTAGT.

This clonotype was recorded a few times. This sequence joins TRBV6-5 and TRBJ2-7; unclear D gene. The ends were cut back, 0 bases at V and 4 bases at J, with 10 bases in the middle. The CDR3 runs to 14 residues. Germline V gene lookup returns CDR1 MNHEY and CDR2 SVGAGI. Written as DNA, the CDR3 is TGTGCCAGCAGTTACTCGCTGGGTAGATACGAGCAGTACTTC. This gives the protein CASSYSLGRYEQYF.

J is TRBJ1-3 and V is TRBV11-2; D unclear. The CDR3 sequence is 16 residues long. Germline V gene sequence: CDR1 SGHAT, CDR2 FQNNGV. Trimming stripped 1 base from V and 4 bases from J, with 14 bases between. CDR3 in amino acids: CASSLVSGLVGNTIYF. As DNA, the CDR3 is TGTGCCAGCAGCTTAGTGTCAGGACTTGTCGGAAACACCATATATTTT.

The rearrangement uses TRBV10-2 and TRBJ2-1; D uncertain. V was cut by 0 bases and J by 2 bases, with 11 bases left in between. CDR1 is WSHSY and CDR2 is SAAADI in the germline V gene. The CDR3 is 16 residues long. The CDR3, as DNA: TGCGCCAGCAGTGAGTCGGTTATAGGTGCCTACAATGAGCAGTTCTTC. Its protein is CASSESVIGAYNEQFF.

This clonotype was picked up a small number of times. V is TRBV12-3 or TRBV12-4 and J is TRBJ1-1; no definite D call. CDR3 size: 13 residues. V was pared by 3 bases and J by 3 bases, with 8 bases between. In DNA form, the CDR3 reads TGTGCCAGCAGTTTCCGAGATTACACTGAAGCTTTCTTT. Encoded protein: CASSFRDYTEAFF.

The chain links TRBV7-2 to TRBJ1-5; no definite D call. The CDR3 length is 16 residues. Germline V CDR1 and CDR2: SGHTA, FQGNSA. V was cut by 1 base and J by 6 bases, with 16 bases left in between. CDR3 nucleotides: TGTGCCAGCAGCTTAGGTGTTGGAACTCTTCTTCAGCCCCAGCATTTT. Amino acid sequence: CASSLGVGTLLQPQHF.

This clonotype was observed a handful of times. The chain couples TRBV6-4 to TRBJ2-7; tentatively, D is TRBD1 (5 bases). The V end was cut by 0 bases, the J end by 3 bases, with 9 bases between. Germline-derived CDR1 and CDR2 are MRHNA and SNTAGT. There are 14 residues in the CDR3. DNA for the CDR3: TGTGCCAGCAGTGACTCATTAGGGGTCTACGAGCAGTACTTC. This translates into CASSDSLGVYEQYF.

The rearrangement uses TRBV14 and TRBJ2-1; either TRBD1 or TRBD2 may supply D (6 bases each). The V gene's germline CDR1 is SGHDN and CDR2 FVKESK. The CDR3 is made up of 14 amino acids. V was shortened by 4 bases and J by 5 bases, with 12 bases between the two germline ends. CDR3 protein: CASSPGAGDNEQFF. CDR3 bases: TGTGCCAGCAGCCCGGGGGCAGGGGACAATGAGCAGTTCTTC.

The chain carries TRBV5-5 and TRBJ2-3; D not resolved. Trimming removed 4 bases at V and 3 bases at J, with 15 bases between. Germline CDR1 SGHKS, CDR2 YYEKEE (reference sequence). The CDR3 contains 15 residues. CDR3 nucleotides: TGTGCCAGCAGCGCCTCGGGTCTAATAACAGATACGCAGTATTTT. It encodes CASSASGLITDTQYF.

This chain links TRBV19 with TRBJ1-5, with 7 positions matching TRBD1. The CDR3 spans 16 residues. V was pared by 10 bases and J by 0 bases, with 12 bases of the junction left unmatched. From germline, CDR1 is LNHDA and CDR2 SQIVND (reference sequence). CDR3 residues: CAIPGRGGYSNQPQHF. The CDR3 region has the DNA TGTGCCATACCGGGCAGGGGGGGTTATAGCAATCAGCCCCAGCATTTT. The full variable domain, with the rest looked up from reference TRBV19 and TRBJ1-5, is DGGITQSPKYLFRKEGQNVTLSCEQNLNHDAMYWYRQDPGQGLRLIYYSQIVNDFQKGDIAEGYSVSREKKESFPLTVTSAQKNPTAFYLCAIPGRGGYSNQPQHFGDGTRLSIL.

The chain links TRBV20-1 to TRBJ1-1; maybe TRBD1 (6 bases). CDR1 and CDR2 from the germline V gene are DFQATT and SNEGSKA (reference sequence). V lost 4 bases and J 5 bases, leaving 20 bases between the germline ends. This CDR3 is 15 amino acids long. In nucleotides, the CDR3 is TGCAGTGCTACTGTCGAGGGGGTTTGGCGGACTGAAGCTTTCTTT. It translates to CSATVEGVWRTEAFF.

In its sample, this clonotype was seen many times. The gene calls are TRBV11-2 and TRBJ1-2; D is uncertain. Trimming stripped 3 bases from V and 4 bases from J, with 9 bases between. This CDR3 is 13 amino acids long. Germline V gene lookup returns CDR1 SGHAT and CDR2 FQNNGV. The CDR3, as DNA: TGTGCCAGCAGCTTGGTAGGGCCCTATGGCTACACCTTC. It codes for CASSLVGPYGYTF.

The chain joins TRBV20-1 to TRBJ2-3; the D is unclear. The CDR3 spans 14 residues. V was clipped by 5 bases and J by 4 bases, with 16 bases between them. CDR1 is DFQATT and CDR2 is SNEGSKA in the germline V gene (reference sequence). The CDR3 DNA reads TGCAGTGCTCGACGGTTCGGGTGGCCAGATACGCAGTATTTT. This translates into CSARRFGWPDTQYF.

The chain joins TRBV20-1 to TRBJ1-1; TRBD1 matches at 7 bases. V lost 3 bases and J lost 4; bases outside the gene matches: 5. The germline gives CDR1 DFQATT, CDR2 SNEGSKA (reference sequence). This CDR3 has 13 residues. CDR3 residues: CSARVTGITEAFF. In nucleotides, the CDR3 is TGCAGTGCTAGGGTGACAGGGATCACTGAAGCTTTCTTT.

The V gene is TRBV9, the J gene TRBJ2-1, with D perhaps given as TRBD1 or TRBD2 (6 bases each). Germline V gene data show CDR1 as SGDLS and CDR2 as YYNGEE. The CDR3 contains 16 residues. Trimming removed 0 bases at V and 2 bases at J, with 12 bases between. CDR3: CASSVVGGATYNEQFF. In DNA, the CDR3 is TGTGCCAGCAGCGTAGTGGGGGGCGCGACCTACAATGAGCAGTTCTTC.

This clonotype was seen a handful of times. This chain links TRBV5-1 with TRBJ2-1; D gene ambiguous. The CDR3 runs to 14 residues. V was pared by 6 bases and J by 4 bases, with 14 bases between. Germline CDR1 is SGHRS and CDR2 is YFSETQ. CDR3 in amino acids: CASIPGSSYNEQFF. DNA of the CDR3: TGCGCCAGCATCCCCGGCAGTTCATACAATGAGCAGTTCTTC.

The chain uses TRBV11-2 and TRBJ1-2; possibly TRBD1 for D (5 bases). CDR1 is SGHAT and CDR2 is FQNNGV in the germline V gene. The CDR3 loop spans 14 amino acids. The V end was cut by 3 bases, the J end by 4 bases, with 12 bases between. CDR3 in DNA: TGTGCCAGCAGCTTTGGGCAGGGTGGCTATGGCTACACCTTC. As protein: CASSFGQGGYGYTF.

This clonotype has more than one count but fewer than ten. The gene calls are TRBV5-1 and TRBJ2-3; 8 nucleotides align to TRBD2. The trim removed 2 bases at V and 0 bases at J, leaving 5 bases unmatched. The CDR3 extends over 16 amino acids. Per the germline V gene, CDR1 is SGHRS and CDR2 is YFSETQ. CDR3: CASSFSAGASTDTQYF. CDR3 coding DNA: TGCGCCAGCAGCTTTTCAGCGGGGGCTAGCACAGATACGCAGTATTTT. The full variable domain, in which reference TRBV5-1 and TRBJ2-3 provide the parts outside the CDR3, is KAGVTQTPRYLIKTRGQQVTLSCSPISGHRSVSWYQQTPGQGLQFLFEYFSETQRNKGNFPGRFSGRQFSNSRSEMNVSTLELGDSALYLCASSFSAGASTDTQYFGPGTRLTVL.

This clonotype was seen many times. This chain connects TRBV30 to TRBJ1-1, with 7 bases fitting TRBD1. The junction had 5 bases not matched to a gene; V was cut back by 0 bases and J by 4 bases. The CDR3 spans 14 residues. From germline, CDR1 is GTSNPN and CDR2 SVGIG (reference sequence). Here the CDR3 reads CAWSVGGAGTEAFF. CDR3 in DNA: TGTGCCTGGAGTGTAGGGGGCGCGGGCACTGAAGCTTTCTTT.

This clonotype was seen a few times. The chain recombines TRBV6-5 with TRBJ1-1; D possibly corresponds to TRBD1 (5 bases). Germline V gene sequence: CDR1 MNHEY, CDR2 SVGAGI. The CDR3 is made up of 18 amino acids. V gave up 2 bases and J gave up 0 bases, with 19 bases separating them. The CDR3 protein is CASSYLQGRVSLNTEAFF. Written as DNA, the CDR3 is TGTGCCAGCAGTTACCTTCAGGGAAGGGTGTCGTTGAACACTGAAGCTTTCTTT.

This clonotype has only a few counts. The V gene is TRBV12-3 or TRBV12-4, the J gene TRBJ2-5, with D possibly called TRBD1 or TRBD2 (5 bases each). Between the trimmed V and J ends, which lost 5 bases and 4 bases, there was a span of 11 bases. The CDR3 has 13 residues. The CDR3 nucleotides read TGTGCCAGCAGTCGCACTAGGGGAGAGACCCAGTACTTC. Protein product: CASSRTRGETQYF.